This TCR beta chain comes out of a study of blood T cell repertoires in COVID-19. The method was immunoSEQ multiplex PCR; TCRdb's version includes in-frame clones alone and lacks a portion of them. The sample yields 350,000 to 450,000 clones, around 85% seen once. The CDR3 runs to 18 residues. Germline assignment: CDR1 SGHVS and CDR2 FQNEAQ. V trimming: 5 bases; J trimming: 0 bases; junction bases outside the gene matches: 10. This rearrangement joins TRBV7-8 to TRBJ2-7; 13 bases map to TRBD2. The source material was peripheral blood. The sequence came from a woman aged 18-35 years with acute or convalescent COVID-19. CDR3 amino acids: CASSPTVTSGRTSYEQYF. DNA of the CDR3: TGTGCCAGCAGCCCGACAGTGACTAGCGGGAGGACCTCCTACGAGCAGTACTTC.